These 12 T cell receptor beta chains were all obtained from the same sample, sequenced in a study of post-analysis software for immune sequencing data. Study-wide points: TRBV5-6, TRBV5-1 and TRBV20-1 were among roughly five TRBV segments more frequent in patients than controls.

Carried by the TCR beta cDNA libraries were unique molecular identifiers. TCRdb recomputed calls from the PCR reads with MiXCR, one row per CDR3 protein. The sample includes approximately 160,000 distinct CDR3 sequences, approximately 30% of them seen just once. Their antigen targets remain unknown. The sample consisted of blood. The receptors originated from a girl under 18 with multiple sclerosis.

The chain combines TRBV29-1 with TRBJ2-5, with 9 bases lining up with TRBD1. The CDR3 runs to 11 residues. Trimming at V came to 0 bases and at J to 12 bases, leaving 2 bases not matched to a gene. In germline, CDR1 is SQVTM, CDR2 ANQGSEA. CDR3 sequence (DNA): TGCAGCGTTGAAGAAAGGGACAGGGAGTACTTC. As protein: CSVEERDREYF.

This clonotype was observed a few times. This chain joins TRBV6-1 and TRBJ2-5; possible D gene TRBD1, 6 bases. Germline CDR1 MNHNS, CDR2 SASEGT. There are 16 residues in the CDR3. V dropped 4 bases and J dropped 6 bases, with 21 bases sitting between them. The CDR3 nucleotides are TGTGCCAGCAGTGTAGCAGGGGTAGTCTACAGCCAGACCCAGTACTTC. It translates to CASSVAGVVYSQTQYF.

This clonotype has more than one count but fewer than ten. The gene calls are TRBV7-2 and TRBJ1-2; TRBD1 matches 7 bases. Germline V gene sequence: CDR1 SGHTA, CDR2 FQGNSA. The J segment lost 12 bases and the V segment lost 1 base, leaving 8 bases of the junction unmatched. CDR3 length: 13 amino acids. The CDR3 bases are TGTGCCAGCAGCTTAGGAAGGGACAGACTCAACACCTTC. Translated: CASSLGRDRLNTF.

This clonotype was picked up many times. The DNA for the CDR3 is TGTGCCAGCAGCGCCGGACTAGCGGGAGTGGGCAATGAGCAGTTCTTC. It is translated as CASSAGLAGVGNEQFF. The rearrangement uses TRBV5-6 and TRBJ2-1; 13 nucleotides line up with TRBD2. Germline assignment: CDR1 SGHDT and CDR2 YYEEEE. This CDR3 is built from 16 residues. The trim removed 4 bases at V and 6 bases at J, leaving 7 bases unmatched.

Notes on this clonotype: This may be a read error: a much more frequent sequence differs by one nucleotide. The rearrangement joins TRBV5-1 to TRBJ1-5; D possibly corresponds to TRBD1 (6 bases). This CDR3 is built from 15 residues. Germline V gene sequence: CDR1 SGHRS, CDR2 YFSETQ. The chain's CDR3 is CAGSLAGVSNQPQHF. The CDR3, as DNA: TGCGCCGGCAGCTTAGCAGGGGTAAGCAATCAGCCCCAGCATTTT.

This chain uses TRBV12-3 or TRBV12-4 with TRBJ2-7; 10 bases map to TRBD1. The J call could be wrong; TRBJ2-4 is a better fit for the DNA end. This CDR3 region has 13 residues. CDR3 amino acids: CASRGQGRGIQYF. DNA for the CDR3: TGTGCCAGCAGGGGACAGGGGCGTGGCATTCAGTACTTC.

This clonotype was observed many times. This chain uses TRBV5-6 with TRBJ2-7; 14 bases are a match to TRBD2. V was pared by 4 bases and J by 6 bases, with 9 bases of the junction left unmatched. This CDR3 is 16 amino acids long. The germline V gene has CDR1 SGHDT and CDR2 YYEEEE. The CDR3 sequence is CASSNGLAGGTLEQYF. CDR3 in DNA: TGTGCCAGCAGCAACGGACTAGCGGGAGGAACACTCGAGCAGTACTTC.

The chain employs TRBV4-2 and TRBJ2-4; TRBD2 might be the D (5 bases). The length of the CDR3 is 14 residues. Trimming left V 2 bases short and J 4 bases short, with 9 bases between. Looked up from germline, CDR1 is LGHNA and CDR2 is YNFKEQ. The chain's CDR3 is CASSQSSVKNIQYF. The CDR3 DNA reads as TGTGCCAGCAGCCAAAGTAGCGTTAAAAACATTCAGTACTTC.

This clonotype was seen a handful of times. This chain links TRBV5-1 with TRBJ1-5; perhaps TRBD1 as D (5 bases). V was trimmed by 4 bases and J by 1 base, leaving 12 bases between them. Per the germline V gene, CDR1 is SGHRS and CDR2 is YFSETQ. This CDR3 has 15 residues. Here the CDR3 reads CASSQAGGSNQPQHF. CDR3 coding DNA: TGCGCCAGCAGCCAGGCGGGGGGGAGCAATCAGCCCCAGCATTTT.

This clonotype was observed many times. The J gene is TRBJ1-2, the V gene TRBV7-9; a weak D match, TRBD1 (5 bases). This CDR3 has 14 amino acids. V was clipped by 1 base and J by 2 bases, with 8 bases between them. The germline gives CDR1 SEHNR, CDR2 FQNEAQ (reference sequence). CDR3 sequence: CASSLVAGNYGYTF. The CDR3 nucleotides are TGTGCCAGCAGCTTAGTGGCAGGGAACTATGGCTACACCTTC.

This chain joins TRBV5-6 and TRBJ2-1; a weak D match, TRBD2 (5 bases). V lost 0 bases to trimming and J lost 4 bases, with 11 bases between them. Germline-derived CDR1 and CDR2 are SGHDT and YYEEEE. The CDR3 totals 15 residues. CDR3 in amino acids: CASSLGGPVYNEQFF. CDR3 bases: TGTGCCAGCAGCTTGGGAGGGCCGGTATACAATGAGCAGTTCTTC.

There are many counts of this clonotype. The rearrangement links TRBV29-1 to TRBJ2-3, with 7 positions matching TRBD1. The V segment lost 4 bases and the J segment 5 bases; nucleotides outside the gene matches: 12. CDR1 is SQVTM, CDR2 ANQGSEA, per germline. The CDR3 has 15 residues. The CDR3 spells CSVVWGLNRGDTQYF. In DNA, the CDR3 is TGCAGCGTTGTATGGGGGCTGAACAGGGGAGATACGCAGTATTTT.